This T cell receptor (beta chain) was recorded in a study of beta chain features in type 1 diabetes. Sequencing targeted expressed TCRB transcripts, as all isolated RNA had been reverse transcribed. An average about 3.8 million reads came from naive, central memory and regulatory T cell samples. The table came from immunoSEQ multiplex PCR; TCRdb's copy has only in-frame clones and leaves some out. Among under 400,000 clones, around a fifth were seen once, and the ten largest hold around 0.045%. Overall study results and limits: TCRB CDR3s were moderately but significantly shorter in Type 1 diabetes patients in all four CD4+ subsets. Type 1 diabetes patients had VDJ junctions that carried fewer insertions and more deletions.

Sorting that relied on CD45RO/CCR7/CD25/CD127/CD95/CD27 yielded CD4+ naive, central memory, regulatory and stem cell-like memory cells. As concerns this clone: Its antigen is as yet unknown.

The CDR3 runs to 18 residues. V was shortened by 0 bases and J by 6 bases, with 21 bases between the two germline ends. The V gene's germline CDR1 is LGHNA and CDR2 YNFKEQ. The chain uses TRBV4-2 and TRBJ2-1; a weak D match, TRBD1 (6 bases). The sample comprised naive CD4+ T cells from blood. The clonotype comes from a woman between 18 and 30 years old in good health. CDR3 coding DNA: TGTGCCAGCAGCCAAGAAGTACTGGGACATCGGAAGGGCAATGAGCAGTTCTTC. It encodes CASSQEVLGHRKGNEQFF.